A single sample gave rise to the 8 T cell receptor beta chains below, sequenced in a study of CD8 T cells in ankylosing spondylitis. Study-wide findings and caveats: A motif of seven or eight highly homologous TCR beta variants was seen as apparently characteristic of ankylosing spondylitis blood.

Which antigens these TCRs recognize remains unknown. From the 5' RACE reads, TCRdb called clonotypes with MiXCR, one entry per CDR3 protein. Of under 450,000 distinct CDR3 sequences detected, 17% appear once; the ten largest clones hold around 0.92%. Material: blood, either unsorted or a sorted T cell fraction (not recorded which). The receptors were sampled from a male donor with ankylosing spondylitis.

The CDR3 nucleotides are TGTGCCAGCAGCTTAGACAAGGCGTATGAAAAACTGTTTTTT. As protein: CASSLDKAYEKLFF. The chain has TRBV7-9 and TRBJ1-4; D gene unclear. Germline V lookup: CDR1 SEHNR, CDR2 FQNEAQ (reference sequence). V dropped 1 base and J dropped 6 bases, with 9 bases sitting between them. This CDR3 has 14 amino acids.

This clonotype was counted between two and nine times. The CDR3: CASRDVGDSPLHF. The CDR3 coding sequence is TGCGCCAGCAGAGACGTAGGGGATTCACCCCTCCACTTT. V usage is TRBV5-1 and J usage is TRBJ1-6; weak D call: TRBD1 (5 bases). CDR1 SGHRS and CDR2 YFSETQ come from the germline V gene. The CDR3 extends over 13 amino acids. The V and J ends lost 5 bases and 8 bases respectively, with 11 bases between them. The variable domain in full, with the rest retrieved from reference TRBV5-1 and TRBJ1-6, is KAGVTQTPRYLIKTRGQQVTLSCSPISGHRSVSWYQQTPGQGLQFLFEYFSETQRNKGNFPGRFSGRQFSNSRSEMNVSTLELGDSALYLCASRDVGDSPLHFGNGTRLTVT.

The gene calls are TRBV5-1 and TRBJ1-1; D gene unclear. This CDR3 is 13 amino acids long. Germline V gene sequence: CDR1 SGHRS, CDR2 YFSETQ. Trimming shortened V by 0 bases and J by 5 bases, and 8 bases separated the two germline ends. CDR3 residues: CASSLDVWTEAFF. DNA of the CDR3: TGCGCCAGCAGCTTGGATGTTTGGACTGAAGCTTTCTTT.

This chain uses TRBV28 with TRBJ1-4, with D possibly TRBD1 on 5 matching bases. This CDR3 is 15 amino acids long. Germline values: CDR1 MDHEN, CDR2 SYDVKM. V gave up 3 bases and J gave up 12 bases, with 20 bases separating them. The DNA for the CDR3 is TGTGCCAGCAGTTTTAGGGGACCGGCCGGGATTGAACTGTTTTTT. As protein: CASSFRGPAGIELFF.

V usage is TRBV5-1 and J usage is TRBJ1-1; no reliable D call. V was clipped by 0 bases and J by 1 base, with 13 bases between them. CDR1 is SGHRS, CDR2 YFSETQ, per germline. The CDR3 runs 16 residues. The CDR3 DNA reads TGCGCCAGCAGCTTGGCTGGGCCCCACCCGAACACTGAAGCTTTCTTT. Residues: CASSLAGPHPNTEAFF.

The table lists this clonotype with many counts. The chain uses TRBV12-3 or TRBV12-4 and TRBJ2-7, with D tentatively TRBD2 (6 bases). Trimming pared 6 bases from V and 2 bases from J, leaving 23 bases between. This CDR3 comprises 17 residues. In DNA, the CDR3 is TGTGCCAGCAGCCCTCAGGGCACGGGAGTGTGGGCCTACGAGCAGTACTTC. Its protein is CASSPQGTGVWAYEQYF.

The V gene is TRBV4-2, the J gene TRBJ2-3; 13 bases align to TRBD2. Trimming cost V 5 bases and J 8 bases; bases outside gene matches: 7. Germline CDR1 LGHNA, CDR2 YNFKEQ. The CDR3 extends over 15 amino acids. The CDR3 sequence is CASSERLAGGLTQYF. In nucleotides, the CDR3 is TGTGCCAGCAGCGAGAGACTAGCGGGGGGCCTTACGCAGTATTTT.

The CDR3 reads CASSPGGRYYNEQFF. CDR3 sequence (DNA): TGTGCCAGCAGCCCGGGCGGGAGGTACTACAATGAGCAGTTCTTC. V and J are TRBV7-8 and TRBJ2-1; 8 bases line up with TRBD2. This CDR3 is 15 amino acids long. The trim removed 5 bases at V and 3 bases at J, leaving 6 bases unmatched. Germline values: CDR1 SGHVS, CDR2 FQNEAQ.